Following are 15 T cell receptor beta chains from one sample sequenced in a study of blood T cell repertoires in COVID-19. Here immunoSEQ multiplex PCR was the method, and the copy in TCRdb shows in-frame clones only, minus some. Here the sample spans 190,000 or so clones, more than 70% being singletons. Sequenced material: peripheral blood. These receptors were obtained from a middle-aged man with active or convalescent COVID-19.

The chain carries TRBV6-1 and TRBJ2-1; D might be TRBD1 (5 bases). V gave up 4 bases and J gave up 1 base, with 14 bases separating them. CDR1 MNHNS and CDR2 SASEGT come from the germline V gene. The CDR3 sequence is 16 residues long. The CDR3 loop is CASSALTRQSYNEQFF. In nucleotides, the CDR3 is TGTGCCAGCAGTGCCCTAACACGACAGTCCTACAATGAGCAGTTCTTC.

The V call is TRBV5-6, the J call TRBJ2-3; possible D gene TRBD2, 6 bases. This CDR3 comprises 13 residues. Germline V gene data show CDR1 as SGHDT and CDR2 as YYEEEE. With 2 bases removed from V and 3 bases from J, the gap between germline ends came to 7 bases. CDR3: CASSFGGTDTQYF. The CDR3 DNA reads TGTGCCAGCAGCTTTGGGGGGACAGATACGCAGTATTTT.

The V gene is TRBV9, the J gene TRBJ2-7; 11 bases map to TRBD1. J was trimmed by 2 bases and V by 4 bases; bases with no gene match: 2. CDR1 is SGDLS, CDR2 YYNGEE, per germline. The CDR3 spans 14 residues. CDR3: CASSPGQGAYEQYF. The CDR3 DNA reads as TGTGCCAGCAGCCCGGGACAGGGGGCCTACGAGCAGTACTTC.

The chain employs TRBV7-9 and TRBJ2-1; 8 bases map to TRBD2. Per the germline V gene, CDR1 is SEHNR and CDR2 is FQNEAQ (reference sequence). Unmatched junction bases numbered 6, after V lost 10 bases and J lost 4 bases. The CDR3 totals 13 residues. This CDR3 reads CAILAGLYNEQFF. The CDR3 DNA sequence: TGTGCCATCCTAGCGGGTCTTTACAATGAGCAGTTCTTC.

The chain uses TRBV4-3 and TRBJ2-1, with TRBD2 matching over 9 bases. The germline V gene has CDR1 LGHNA and CDR2 YSLEER. The V gene end was trimmed by 4 bases and the J gene end by 6 bases; junction bases not matched to a gene: 10. The CDR3 extends over 16 amino acids. This CDR3 reads CASSRQPGLAANEQFF. The CDR3 nucleotides read TGCGCCAGCAGCCGCCAACCGGGACTAGCAGCCAATGAGCAGTTCTTC.

The genes are TRBV3-1 (or the pseudogene TRBV3-2) and TRBJ2-2; 8 bases align to TRBD1. CDR1 is LGHDT and CDR2 is YNNKEL in the germline V gene (reference sequence). The CDR3 covers 21 residues. V gave up 4 bases and J gave up 2 bases; unmatched junction bases: 21. The CDR3 bases are TGTGCCAGCAGCCTCTCAATCCAGGGGGCGGGTTACGTATGCAACACCGGGGAGCTGTTTTTT. It codes for CASSLSIQGAGYVCNTGELFF.

The rearrangement joins TRBV6-1 to TRBJ1-2; 8 bases line up with TRBD1. J was trimmed by 8 bases and V by 0 bases; bases with no gene match: 5. The germline V gene has CDR1 MNHNS and CDR2 SASEGT. This CDR3 is 14 amino acids long. CDR3 DNA: TGTGCCAGCAGTGAAGCTGGCAGGGGGCTCGGCTACACCTTC. This gives the protein CASSEAGRGLGYTF.

The rearrangement uses TRBV9 and TRBJ2-3, with D possibly being TRBD2 (7 bases). Deletions cut 3 bases from V and 3 bases from J, with 17 bases between. The germline CDR1 and CDR2 sequences are SGDLS and YYNGEE. The CDR3 loop spans 16 amino acids. The CDR3 sequence: CASSDISEGGTDTQYF. The DNA of the CDR3 is TGTGCCAGCAGCGACATATCGGAGGGGGGGACAGATACGCAGTATTTT.

Written as DNA, the CDR3 is TGTGCCAGCAGCCGCAGGACAGGGAATAATTCACCCCTCCACTTT. Its protein is CASSRRTGNNSPLHF. The gene calls are TRBV28 and TRBJ1-6; 8 positions match TRBD1. Trimming cost V 6 bases and J 5 bases; bases outside gene matches: 6. The CDR3 spans 15 residues. Germline CDR1 reads MDHEN; CDR2 reads SYDVKM.

The chain uses TRBV20-1 and TRBJ1-4; the D gene is possibly TRBD1 (6 bases). The germline CDR1 and CDR2 sequences are DFQATT and SNEGSKA (reference sequence). The CDR3 runs 18 residues. V lost 3 bases and J 2 bases, leaving 22 bases between the germline ends. The CDR3 DNA is TGCAGTGCTAGTGAGGATCGGCGGGGGCGGGTGACTAATGAAAAACTGTTTTTT. It specifies CSASEDRRGRVTNEKLFF.

The V gene is TRBV7-2, the J gene TRBJ2-1; D is ambiguous. This CDR3 contains 14 residues. The germline V and J ends were trimmed by 5 bases and 3 bases, with 11 bases remaining between them. The germline CDR1 and CDR2 sequences are SGHTA and FQGNSA. Here the CDR3 reads CASSLDRSYNEQFF. CDR3 nucleotides: TGTGCCAGCAGCCTCGATCGGAGCTACAATGAGCAGTTCTTC.

The V call is TRBV19, the J call TRBJ2-1; TRBD2 matches 12 bases. Germline loops: CDR1 LNHDA, CDR2 SQIVND (reference sequence). V trimming: 5 bases; J trimming: 8 bases; junction bases outside the gene matches: 13. The CDR3 sequence is 17 residues long. The CDR3: CASSDSRLAGVSDEQFF. Written as DNA, the CDR3 is TGTGCCAGTAGTGACTCCCGACTAGCGGGAGTTAGCGATGAGCAGTTCTTC.

This clone has a single count. This sequence joins TRBV5-5 and TRBJ1-1; 7 bases line up with TRBD1. Germline V CDR1 and CDR2: SGHKS, YYEKEE (reference sequence). The length of the CDR3 is 15 residues. Unmatched junction bases numbered 7, after V lost 3 bases and J lost 2 bases. The chain's CDR3 is CASSYTRQGNTEAFF. CDR3 DNA: TGTGCCAGCAGCTATACTCGACAGGGTAACACTGAAGCTTTCTTT.

V usage is TRBV20-1 and J usage is TRBJ1-1, with unresolved D. CDR1 is DFQATT, CDR2 SNEGSKA, per germline (reference sequence). This CDR3 is 12 amino acids long. V was cut by 3 bases and J by 2 bases, with 7 bases left in between. This CDR3 reads CSASMANTEAFF. Written as DNA, the CDR3 is TGCAGTGCTAGTATGGCTAACACTGAAGCTTTCTTT.

The chain couples TRBV28 to TRBJ1-6, with D unresolved. The germline V gene encodes CDR1 MDHEN and CDR2 SYDVKM. The CDR3 extends over 15 amino acids. Trimming shortened V by 8 bases and J by 7 bases, and 18 bases separated the two germline ends. DNA of the CDR3: TGTGCCAGCCGGCCTCGGGAGGGTGGGAATTCACCCCTCCACTTT. Its translation is CASRPREGGNSPLHF. The variable domain in full, completed from reference TRBV28 and TRBJ1-6, reads DVKVTQSSRYLVKRTGEKVFLECVQDMDHENMFWYRQDPGLGLRLIYFSYDVKMKEKGDIPEGYSVSREKKERFSLILESASTNQTSMYLCASRPREGGNSPLHFGNGTRLTVT.